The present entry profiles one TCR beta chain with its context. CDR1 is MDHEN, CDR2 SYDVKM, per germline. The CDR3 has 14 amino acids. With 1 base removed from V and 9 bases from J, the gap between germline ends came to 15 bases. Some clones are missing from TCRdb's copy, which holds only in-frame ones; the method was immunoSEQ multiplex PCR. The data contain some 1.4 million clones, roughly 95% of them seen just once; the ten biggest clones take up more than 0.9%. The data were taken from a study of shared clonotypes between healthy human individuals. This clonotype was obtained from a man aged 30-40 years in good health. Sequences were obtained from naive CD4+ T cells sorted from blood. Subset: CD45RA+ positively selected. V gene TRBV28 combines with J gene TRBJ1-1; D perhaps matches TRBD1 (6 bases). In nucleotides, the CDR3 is TGTGCCAGCAGTTTATCCCCCAGGACAGAAAAAGCTTTCTTT. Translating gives CASSLSPRTEKAFF. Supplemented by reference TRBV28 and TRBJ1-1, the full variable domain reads DVKVTQSSRYLVKRTGEKVFLECVQDMDHENMFWYRQDPGLGLRLIYFSYDVKMKEKGDIPEGYSVSREKKERFSLILESASTNQTSMYLCASSLSPRTEKAFFGQGTRLTVV.